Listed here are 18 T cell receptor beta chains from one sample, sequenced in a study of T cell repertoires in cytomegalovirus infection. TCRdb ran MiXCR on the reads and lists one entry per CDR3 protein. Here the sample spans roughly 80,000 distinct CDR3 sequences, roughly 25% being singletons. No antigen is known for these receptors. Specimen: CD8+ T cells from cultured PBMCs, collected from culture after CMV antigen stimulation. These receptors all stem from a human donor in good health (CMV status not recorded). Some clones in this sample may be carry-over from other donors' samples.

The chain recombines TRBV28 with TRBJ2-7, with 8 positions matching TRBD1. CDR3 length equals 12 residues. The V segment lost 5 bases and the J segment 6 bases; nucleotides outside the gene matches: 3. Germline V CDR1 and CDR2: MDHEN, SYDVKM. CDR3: CASSIRGLEQYF. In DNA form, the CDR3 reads TGTGCCAGCAGTATCAGGGGGCTCGAGCAGTACTTC.

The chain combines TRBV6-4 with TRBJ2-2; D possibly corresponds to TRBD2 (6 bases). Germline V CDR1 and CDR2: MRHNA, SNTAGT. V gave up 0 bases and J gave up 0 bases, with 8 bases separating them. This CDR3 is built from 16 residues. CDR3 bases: TGTGCCAGCAGTGACTCAGTAGCGGCGAACACCGGGGAGCTGTTTTTT. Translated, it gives CASSDSVAANTGELFF.

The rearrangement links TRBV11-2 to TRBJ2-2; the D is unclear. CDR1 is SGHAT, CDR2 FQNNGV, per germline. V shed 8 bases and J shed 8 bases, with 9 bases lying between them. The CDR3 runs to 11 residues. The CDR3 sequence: CASLSQGELFF. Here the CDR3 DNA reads TGTGCCAGCCTCTCTCAAGGGGAGCTGTTTTTT.

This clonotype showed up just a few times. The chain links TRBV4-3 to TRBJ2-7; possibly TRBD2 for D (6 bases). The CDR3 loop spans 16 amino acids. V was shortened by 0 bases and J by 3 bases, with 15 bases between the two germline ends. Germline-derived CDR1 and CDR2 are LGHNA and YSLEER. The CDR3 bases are TGCGCCAGCAGCCAAGAACGGGCTAGCGACGGCTACGAGCAGTACTTC. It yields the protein CASSQERASDGYEQYF.

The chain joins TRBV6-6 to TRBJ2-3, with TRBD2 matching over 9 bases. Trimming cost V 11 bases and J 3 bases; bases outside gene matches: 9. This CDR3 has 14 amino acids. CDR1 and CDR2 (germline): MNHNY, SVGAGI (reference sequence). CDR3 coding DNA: TGTGCCGGAGGGAGCGGGAGGCGGACAGATACGCAGTATTTT. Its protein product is CAGGSGRRTDTQYF.

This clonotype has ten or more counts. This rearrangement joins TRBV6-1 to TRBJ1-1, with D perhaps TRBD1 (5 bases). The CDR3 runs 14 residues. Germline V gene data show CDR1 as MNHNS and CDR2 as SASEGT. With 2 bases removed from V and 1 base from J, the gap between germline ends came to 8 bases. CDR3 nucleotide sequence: TGTGCCAGCAGTGAACATGGGGGGAACACTGAAGCTTTCTTT. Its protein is CASSEHGGNTEAFF.

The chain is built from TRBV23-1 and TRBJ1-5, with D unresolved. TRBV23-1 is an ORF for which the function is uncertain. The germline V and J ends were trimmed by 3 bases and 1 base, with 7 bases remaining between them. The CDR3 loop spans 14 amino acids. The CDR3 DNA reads TGCGCCAGCAGTCAGTTATGGAGCAATCAGCCCCAGCATTTT. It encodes CASSQLWSNQPQHF.

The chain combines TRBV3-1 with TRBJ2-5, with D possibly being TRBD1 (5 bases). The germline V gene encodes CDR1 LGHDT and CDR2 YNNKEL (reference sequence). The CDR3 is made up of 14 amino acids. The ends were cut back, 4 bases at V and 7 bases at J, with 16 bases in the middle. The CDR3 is CASSPLTDIGTQYF. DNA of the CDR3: TGTGCCAGCAGCCCACTGACGGACATCGGGACCCAGTACTTC.

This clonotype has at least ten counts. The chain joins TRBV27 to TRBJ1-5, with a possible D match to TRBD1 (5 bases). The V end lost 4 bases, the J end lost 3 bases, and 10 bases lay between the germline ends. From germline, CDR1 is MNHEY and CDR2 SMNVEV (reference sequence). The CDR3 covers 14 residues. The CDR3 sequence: CASSWDGFNQPQHF. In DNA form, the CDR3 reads TGTGCCAGCAGTTGGGACGGGTTCAATCAGCCCCAGCATTTT.

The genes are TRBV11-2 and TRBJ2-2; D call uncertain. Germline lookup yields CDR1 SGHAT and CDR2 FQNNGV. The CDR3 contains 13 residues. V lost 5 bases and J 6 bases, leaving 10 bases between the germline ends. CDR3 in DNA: TGTGCCAGCAGCCCCCAAGTTCCCGGGGAGCTGTTTTTT. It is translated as CASSPQVPGELFF.

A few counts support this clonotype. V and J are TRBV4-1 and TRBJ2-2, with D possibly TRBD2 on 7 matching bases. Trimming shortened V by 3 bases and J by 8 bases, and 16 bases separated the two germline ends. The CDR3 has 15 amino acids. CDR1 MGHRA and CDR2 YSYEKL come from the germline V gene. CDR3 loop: CASSHLEGGGGELFF. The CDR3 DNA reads TGCGCCAGCAGCCACTTAGAGGGGGGGGGTGGGGAGCTGTTTTTT.

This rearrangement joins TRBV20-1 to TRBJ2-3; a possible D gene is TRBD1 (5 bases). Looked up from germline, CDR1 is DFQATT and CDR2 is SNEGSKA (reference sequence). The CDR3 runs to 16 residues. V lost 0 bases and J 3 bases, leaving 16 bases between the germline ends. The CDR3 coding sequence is TGCAGTGCTAGAGACCCCGTCTTAGGGGCAACAGATACGCAGTATTTT. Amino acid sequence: CSARDPVLGATDTQYF.

CDR3: CASSAPQGGETQYF. In DNA, the CDR3 is TGTGCCAGCAGCGCCCCTCAGGGGGGAGAGACCCAGTACTTC. The chain carries TRBV9 and TRBJ2-5, with D perhaps TRBD1 (7 bases). The CDR3 loop spans 14 amino acids. Trimming stripped 3 bases from V and 4 bases from J, with 13 bases between. The germline V gene has CDR1 SGDLS and CDR2 YYNGEE.

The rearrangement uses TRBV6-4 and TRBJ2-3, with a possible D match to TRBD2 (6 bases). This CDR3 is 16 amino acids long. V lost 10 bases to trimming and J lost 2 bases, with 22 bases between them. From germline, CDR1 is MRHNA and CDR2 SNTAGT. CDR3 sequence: CATQTWGRGVTDTQYF. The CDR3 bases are TGTGCCACCCAGACTTGGGGTCGCGGGGTCACAGATACGCAGTATTTT.

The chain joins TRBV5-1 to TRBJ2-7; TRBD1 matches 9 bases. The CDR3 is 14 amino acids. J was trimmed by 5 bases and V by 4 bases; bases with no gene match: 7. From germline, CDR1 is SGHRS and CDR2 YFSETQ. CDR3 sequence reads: CASSPGQGMDEQYF. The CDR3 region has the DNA TGCGCCAGCAGCCCGGGACAGGGCATGGACGAGCAGTACTTC.

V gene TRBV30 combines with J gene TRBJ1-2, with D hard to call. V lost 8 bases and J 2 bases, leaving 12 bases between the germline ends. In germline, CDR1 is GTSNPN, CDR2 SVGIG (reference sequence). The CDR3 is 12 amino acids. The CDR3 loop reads CARGESNYGYTF. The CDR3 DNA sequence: TGTGCCCGGGGAGAGAGCAACTATGGCTACACCTTC.

Written as DNA, the CDR3 is TGTGCCAGCAGTCCCCGGGACAGGGATCCTACGTTGCAGTACTTC. Translation: CASSPRDRDPTLQYF. The rearrangement links TRBV6-6 to TRBJ2-7; 9 bases match TRBD1. Germline CDR1 reads MNHNY; CDR2 reads SVGAGI (reference sequence). There are 15 residues in the CDR3. The J segment lost 9 bases and the V segment lost 5 bases, leaving 14 bases of the junction unmatched.

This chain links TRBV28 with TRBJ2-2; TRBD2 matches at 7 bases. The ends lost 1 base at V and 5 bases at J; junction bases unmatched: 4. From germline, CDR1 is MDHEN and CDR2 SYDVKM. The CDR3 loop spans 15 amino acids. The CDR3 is CASSLYGGSTGELFF. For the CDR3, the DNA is TGTGCCAGCAGTTTATACGGGGGGTCAACCGGGGAGCTGTTTTTT.